This record covers a single TCR beta chain. The conserved phenylalanine or tryptophan is not found at the CDR3 terminus, so this likely reflects a read error. This entry is derived from a study of molecular identifiers for immune sequencing clone quantification. With listed TCR primers and previously described methods, bulk TCR libraries were prepared. TCRdb itself ran the PCR reads through MiXCR, one entry per CDR3 protein. The sample has tens of thousands of distinct CDR3 sequences; roughly 18% are singletons. V lost 5 bases to trimming and J lost 2 bases, with 12 bases between them. Germline CDR1 KGHDR, CDR2 SFDVKD. This CDR3 has 14 amino acids.

Material for sequencing was naive CD8+ T cells from blood, with Jurkat cell RNA spiked in. As to subset: FACS-sorted CD8+CD4-CCR7+CD45RA+ naive T cells. This clonotype was sampled from a human donor in good health. Some libraries in this study had Jurkat cell RNA spiked in. The V call is TRBV24-1, the J call TRBJ2-7, with D unclear. The CDR3 loop reads CATSVSSWPYEQYY. For the CDR3, the DNA is TGTGCCACCAGTGTGTCTAGTTGGCCCTACGAGCAGTACTAC.